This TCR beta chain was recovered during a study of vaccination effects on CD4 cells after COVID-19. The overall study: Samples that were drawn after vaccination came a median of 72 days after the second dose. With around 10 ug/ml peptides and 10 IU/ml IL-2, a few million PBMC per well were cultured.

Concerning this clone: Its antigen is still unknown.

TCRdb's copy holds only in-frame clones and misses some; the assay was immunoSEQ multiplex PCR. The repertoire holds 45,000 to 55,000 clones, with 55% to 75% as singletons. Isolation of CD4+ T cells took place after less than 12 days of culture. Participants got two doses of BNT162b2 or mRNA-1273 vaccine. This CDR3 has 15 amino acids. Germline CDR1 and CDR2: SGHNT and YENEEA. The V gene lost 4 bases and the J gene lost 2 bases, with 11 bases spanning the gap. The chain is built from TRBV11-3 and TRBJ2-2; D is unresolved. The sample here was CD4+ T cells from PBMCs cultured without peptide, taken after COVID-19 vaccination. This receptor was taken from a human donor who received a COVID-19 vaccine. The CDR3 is CASSSLESNTGELFF. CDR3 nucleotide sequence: TGTGCCAGCAGCTCGCTGGAATCAAACACCGGGGAGCTGTTTTTT.